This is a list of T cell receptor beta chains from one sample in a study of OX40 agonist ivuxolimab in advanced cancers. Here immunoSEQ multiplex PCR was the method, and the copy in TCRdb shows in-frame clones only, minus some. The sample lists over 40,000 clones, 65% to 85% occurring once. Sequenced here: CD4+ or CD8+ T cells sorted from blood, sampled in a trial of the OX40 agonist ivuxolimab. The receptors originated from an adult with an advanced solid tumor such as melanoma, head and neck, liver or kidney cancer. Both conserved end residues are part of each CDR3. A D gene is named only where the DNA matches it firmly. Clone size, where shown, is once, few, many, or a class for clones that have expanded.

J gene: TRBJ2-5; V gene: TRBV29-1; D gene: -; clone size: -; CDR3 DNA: TGCAGCGTTGAGGGCAGCCCAGGGTGGGGAGAGACCCAGTACTTC; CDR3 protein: CSVEGSPGWGETQYF
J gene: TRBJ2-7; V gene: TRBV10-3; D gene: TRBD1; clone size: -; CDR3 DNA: TGTGCCATCAGTGAGTCAAGGGGGCTAGATACCTACGAGCAGTACTTC; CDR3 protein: CAISESRGLDTYEQYF
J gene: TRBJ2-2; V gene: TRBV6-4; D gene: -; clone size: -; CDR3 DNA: TGTGCCAGCAGTCAAAGGGGCACCGGGGAGCTGTTTTTT; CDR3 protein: CASSQRGTGELFF
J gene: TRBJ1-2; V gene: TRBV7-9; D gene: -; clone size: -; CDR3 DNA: TGTGCCAGCAGCTTAACCCCGGTGACACTGCTTGGCTACACCTTC; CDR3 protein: CASSLTPVTLLGYTF
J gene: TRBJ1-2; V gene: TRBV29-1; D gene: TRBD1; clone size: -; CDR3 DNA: TGCAGCGTGGCGGACAGGGAAGTGGATGGCTACACCTTC; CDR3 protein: CSVADREVDGYTF
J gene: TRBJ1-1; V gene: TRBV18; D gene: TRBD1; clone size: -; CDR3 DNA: TGTGCCAGCTCACCACGAGTCCAGGGGGGCGGAACTGAAGCTTTCTTT; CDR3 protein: CASSPRVQGGGTEAFF
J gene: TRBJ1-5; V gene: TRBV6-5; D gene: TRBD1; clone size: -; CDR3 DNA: TGTGCCAGCAGTAACCGGGACAGTCGTGTGCCCCAGCATTTT; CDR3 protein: CASSNRDSRVPQHF
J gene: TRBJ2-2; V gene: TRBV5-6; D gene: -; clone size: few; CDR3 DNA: TGTGCCAGCAGCTTGCTCGGGGGGCGGAGTACCGGGGAGCTGTTTTTT; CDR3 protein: CASSLLGGRSTGELFF
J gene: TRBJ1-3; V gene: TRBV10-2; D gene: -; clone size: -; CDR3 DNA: TGCGCCAGCAGTGGAGGGTCATCTGGAAACACCATATATTTT; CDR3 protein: CASSGGSSGNTIYF
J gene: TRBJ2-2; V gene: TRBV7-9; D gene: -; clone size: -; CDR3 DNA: TGTGCCAGCAGCTTAATTTCGCTACCCTACACCGGGGAGCTGTTTTTT; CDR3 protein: CASSLISLPYTGELFF
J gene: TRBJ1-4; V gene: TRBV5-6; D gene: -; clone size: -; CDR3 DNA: TGTGCCAGCAGCGGGGGGACTTCTGAAAAACTGTTTTTT; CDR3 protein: CASSGGTSEKLFF
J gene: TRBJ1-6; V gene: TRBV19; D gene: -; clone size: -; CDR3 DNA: TGTGCCAGTAGTACCTCCACAGGGAACCTCCACTTT; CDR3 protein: CASSTSTGNLHF
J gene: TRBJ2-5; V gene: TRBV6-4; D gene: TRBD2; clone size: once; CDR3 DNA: TGTGCCACCAAATGGGGACTAATTTTCGGGACCCAGTACTTC; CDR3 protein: CATKWGLIFGTQYF
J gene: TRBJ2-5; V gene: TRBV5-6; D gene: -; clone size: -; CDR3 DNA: TGTGCCAGCAGCGAAAGAGGGACGGGTCAAGAGACCCAGTACTTC; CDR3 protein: CASSERGTGQETQYF
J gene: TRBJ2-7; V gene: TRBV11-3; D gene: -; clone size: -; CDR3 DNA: TGTGCCAGCACCCCGGTGGAGGGTAGCTACGAGCAGTACTTC; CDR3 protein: CASTPVEGSYEQYF
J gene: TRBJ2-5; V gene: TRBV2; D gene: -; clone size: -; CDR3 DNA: TGTGCCAGCAGGTCGGACGCAGGCAGCACCTCAGAGACCCAGTACTTC; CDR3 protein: CASRSDAGSTSETQYF
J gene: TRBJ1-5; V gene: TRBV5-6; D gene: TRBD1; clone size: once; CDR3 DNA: TGTGCCAGCAGCTTAATGACAGGGATGCGCAATCAGCCCCAGCATTTT; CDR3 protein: CASSLMTGMRNQPQHF
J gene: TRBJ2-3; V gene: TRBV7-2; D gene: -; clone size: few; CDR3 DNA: TGTGCCAGCAGCCCTGGTTGGAGACCAGATACGCAGTATTTT; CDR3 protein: CASSPGWRPDTQYF
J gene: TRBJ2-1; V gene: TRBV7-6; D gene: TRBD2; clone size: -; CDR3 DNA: TGTGCCAGCAGCTTAGTTAGTTCGGGGGGTGGAGTTGAGCAGTTCTTC; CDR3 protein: CASSLVSSGGGVEQFF
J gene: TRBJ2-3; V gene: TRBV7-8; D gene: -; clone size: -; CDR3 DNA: TGTGCCAGCAGCTTAGTTGCCGAGGGTACGCAGTATTTT; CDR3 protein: CASSLVAEGTQYF
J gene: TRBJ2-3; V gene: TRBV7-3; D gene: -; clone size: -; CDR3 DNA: TGTGCCAGCAGCTTAAGGAAGGCAGGGGGCACAGATACGCAGTATTTT; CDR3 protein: CASSLRKAGGTDTQYF
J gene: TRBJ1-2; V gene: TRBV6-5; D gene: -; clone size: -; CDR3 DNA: TGTGCCAGCACCCCCAGCGGGGGAGGCTATGGCTACACCTTC; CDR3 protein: CASTPSGGGYGYTF
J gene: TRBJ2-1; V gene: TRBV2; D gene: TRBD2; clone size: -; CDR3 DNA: TGTGCCAGTCGCCTAGCGGGGTCTTCCAATGAGCAGTTCTTC; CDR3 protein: CASRLAGSSNEQFF
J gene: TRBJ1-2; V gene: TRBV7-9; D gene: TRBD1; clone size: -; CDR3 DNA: TGTGCCAGCAGCTTCACCGGGACAGCGAACTATGGCTACACCTTC; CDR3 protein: CASSFTGTANYGYTF
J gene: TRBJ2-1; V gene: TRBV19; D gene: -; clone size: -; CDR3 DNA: TGTGCCAGTAGCCCCTCCCCAGGATACAATGAGCAGTTCTTC; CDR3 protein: CASSPSPGYNEQFF
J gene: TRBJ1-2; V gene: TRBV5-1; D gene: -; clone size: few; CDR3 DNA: TGCGCCAGCAGCTTGACGGACGGCAACTATGGCTACACCTTC; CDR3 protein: CASSLTDGNYGYTF
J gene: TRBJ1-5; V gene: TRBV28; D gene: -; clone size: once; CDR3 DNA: TGTGCCAGCAGTCCTCCCCAAAATCAGCCCCAGCATTTT; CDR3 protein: CASSPPQNQPQHF
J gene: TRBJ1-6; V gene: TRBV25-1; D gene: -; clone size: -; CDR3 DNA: TGTGCCAGCAGTGACTCCACAGGCGATAATTCACCCCTCCACTTT; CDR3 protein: CASSDSTGDNSPLHF
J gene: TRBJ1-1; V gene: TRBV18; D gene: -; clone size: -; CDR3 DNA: TGTGCCAGCTCACCACTATCCGGGGTTGAGTATAAGAACACTGAAGCTTTCTTT; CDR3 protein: CASSPLSGVEYKNTEAFF
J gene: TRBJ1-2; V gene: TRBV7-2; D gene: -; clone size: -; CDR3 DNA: TGTGCCAGCAGCTTACCAGGAAAATATGGCTACACCTTC; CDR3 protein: CASSLPGKYGYTF
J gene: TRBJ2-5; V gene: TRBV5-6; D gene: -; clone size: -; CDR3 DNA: TGTGCCAGCACCACCGGAGGGTGGGGGGAGACCCAGTACTTC; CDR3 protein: CASTTGGWGETQYF
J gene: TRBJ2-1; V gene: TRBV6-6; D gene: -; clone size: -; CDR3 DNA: TGTGCCAGCAGCGACTATCTGGATGAGCAGTTCTTC; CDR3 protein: CASSDYLDEQFF
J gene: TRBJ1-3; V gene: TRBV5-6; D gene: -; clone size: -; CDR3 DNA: TGTGCCAGCAGCCCCGAATTGACGGGAAACACCATATATTTT; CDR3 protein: CASSPELTGNTIYF
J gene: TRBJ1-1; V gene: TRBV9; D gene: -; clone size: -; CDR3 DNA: TGTGCCAGCAGCCCCTTGGCATTGAACACTGAAGCTTTCTTT; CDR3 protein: CASSPLALNTEAFF
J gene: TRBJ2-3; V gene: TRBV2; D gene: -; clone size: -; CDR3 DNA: TGTGCCAGCAGACGGACTTCACAGACAGATACGCAGTATTTT; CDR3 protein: CASRRTSQTDTQYF
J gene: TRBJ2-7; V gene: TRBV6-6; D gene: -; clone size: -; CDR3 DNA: TGTGCCAGCAGTCAGACGGGCTCCTACGAGCAGTACTTC; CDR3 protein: CASSQTGSYEQYF
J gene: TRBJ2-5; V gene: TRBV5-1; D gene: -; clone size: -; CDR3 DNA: TGCGCCAGCAGCTTGGGGCCAACTGAAGAGACCCAGTACTTC; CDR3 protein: CASSLGPTEETQYF
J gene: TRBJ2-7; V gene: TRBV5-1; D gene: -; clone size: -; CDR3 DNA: TGCGCCAGCAGCGAGGGGGGCTCTTACGAGCAGTACTTC; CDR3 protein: CASSEGGSYEQYF
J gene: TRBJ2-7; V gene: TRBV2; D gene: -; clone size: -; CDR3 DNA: TGTGCCAGCAGTGAGGACCCCCCCAACTACGAGCAGTACTTC; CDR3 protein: CASSEDPPNYEQYF
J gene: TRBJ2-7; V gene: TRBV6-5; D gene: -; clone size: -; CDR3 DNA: TGTGCCAGCAATTTTCCGGGCGAGCAGTACTTC; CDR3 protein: CASNFPGEQYF
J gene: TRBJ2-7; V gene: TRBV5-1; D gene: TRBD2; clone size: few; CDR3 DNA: TGCGCCAGCAGCTTGGGTGCGGGGGGGCCTCAAGAGCAGTACTTC; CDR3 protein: CASSLGAGGPQEQYF